The 2 T cell receptor beta chains reported below all come from one sample, sequenced in a study of blood T cell repertoires in COVID-19. Assay used: immunoSEQ multiplex PCR; TCRdb lists only in-frame clones, some missing. There are 7,000 to 8,500 clones in the sample; 88% occur only once, and 6.9% lies in the top ten. The sample comprised peripheral blood. All receptors derive from a woman aged 45-65 years with active or convalescent COVID-19.

The chain has TRBV28 and TRBJ2-3, with D possibly matching TRBD2 (5 bases). V lost 3 bases to trimming and J lost 6 bases, with 13 bases between them. The CDR3 has 14 amino acids. Germline V CDR1 and CDR2: MDHEN, SYDVKM. The CDR3 loop is CASSLGLASDTQYF. The CDR3 DNA reads TGTGCCAGCAGTTTGGGTCTAGCTTCGGATACGCAGTATTTT.

The J gene is TRBJ2-2, the V gene TRBV28; 12 bases line up with TRBD2. This CDR3 has 15 residues. Germline trimming cut 3 bases from V and 4 bases from J; bases unmatched to any gene: 0. Germline loops: CDR1 MDHEN, CDR2 SYDVKM. The CDR3 is CASSLGLAGTGELFF. In DNA, the CDR3 is TGTGCCAGCAGTTTGGGACTAGCGGGCACCGGGGAGCTGTTTTTT.